One sample yielded the 19 T cell receptor beta chains listed below, sequenced in a study of beta chain features in type 1 diabetes. Points from the study as a whole: When Type 1 diabetes patients were examined, their TCRB CDR3s proved moderately but significantly shorter in all four CD4+ subsets.

Expressed TCRB transcripts got sequenced, as all isolated RNA was reverse transcribed. Libraries were prepared by immunoSEQ multiplex PCR; TCRdb keeps only in-frame clonotypes and omits some of them. Counted here are hundreds of thousands of clones, approximately 15% occurring once; the ten biggest clones make up roughly 0.015%. No antigen has been identified for these receptors. Specimen: naive CD4+ T cells from blood. The receptors stem from a man in his late teens or twenties with type 1 diabetes.

Regarding this clone: Other DNA sequences in this sample translate to the same CDR3. The rearrangement links TRBV4-3 to TRBJ1-1; D unresolved. The CDR3 consists of 13 residues. Germline V gene sequence: CDR1 LGHNA, CDR2 YSLEER. V was shortened by 0 bases and J by 0 bases, with 2 bases between the two germline ends. CDR3 DNA sequence: TGCGCCAGCAGCCAAGACATGAACACTGAAGCTTTCTTT. Translation: CASSQDMNTEAFF.

The chain employs TRBV5-1 and TRBJ1-4, with D uncertain. The V end was cut by 6 bases, the J end by 10 bases, with 13 bases between. The CDR3 has 12 amino acids. Germline-derived CDR1 and CDR2 are SGHRS and YFSETQ. CDR3 sequence: CASKGEGSKLFF. For the CDR3, the DNA is TGCGCCAGCAAGGGAGAGGGCTCAAAACTGTTTTTT.

The sample holds a few counts of this clone. The J gene is TRBJ2-5, the V gene TRBV5-1, with D maybe TRBD1 (6 bases). The CDR3 extends over 14 amino acids. Trimming shortened V by 4 bases and J by 1 base, and 11 bases separated the two germline ends. Per germline, CDR1 SGHRS and CDR2 YFSETQ. The chain's CDR3 is CASSRRGVQETQYF. In nucleotides, the CDR3 is TGCGCCAGCAGCCGCAGGGGTGTCCAAGAGACCCAGTACTTC.

V and J are TRBV28 and TRBJ1-4; 8 bases agree with TRBD1. After removal of 4 bases from V and 4 bases from J, the junction contained 5 bases not matched to a gene. The length of the CDR3 is 15 residues. Germline CDR1 and CDR2: MDHEN and SYDVKM. The CDR3 DNA reads TGTGCCAGCAGTTCCGGACAGGGCGGTAATGAAAAACTGTTTTTT. Protein product: CASSSGQGGNEKLFF. Complete variable domain (other parts from reference TRBV28 and TRBJ1-4): DVKVTQSSRYLVKRTGEKVFLECVQDMDHENMFWYRQDPGLGLRLIYFSYDVKMKEKGDIPEGYSVSREKKERFSLILESASTNQTSMYLCASSSGQGGNEKLFFGSGTQLSVL.

This clone was observed a handful of times. The rearrangement joins TRBV5-5 to TRBJ2-3, with TRBD2 matching over 13 bases. CDR1 SGHKS and CDR2 YYEKEE come from the germline V gene (reference sequence). The V segment lost 4 bases and the J segment 4 bases; nucleotides outside the gene matches: 6. This CDR3 spans 16 amino acids. Written as DNA, the CDR3 is TGTGCCAGCAGCCGGCGACTAGCGGGAGGCCCAGATACGCAGTATTTT. Translation gives CASSRRLAGGPDTQYF.

The V gene is TRBV29-1, the J gene TRBJ2-5; D perhaps matches TRBD1 (6 bases). Germline V lookup: CDR1 SQVTM, CDR2 ANQGSEA. V was clipped by 8 bases and J by 5 bases, with 24 bases between them. This CDR3 spans 15 amino acids. Here the CDR3 reads CSTKGIAVRGETQYF. CDR3 bases: TGCAGCACAAAAGGGATAGCCGTAAGGGGGGAGACCCAGTACTTC.

This clone showed up just a few times. The chain uses TRBV27 and TRBJ2-1; D not resolved. Germline V CDR1 and CDR2: MNHEY, SMNVEV (reference sequence). CDR3 length: 12 amino acids. V was trimmed by 3 bases and J by 10 bases, leaving 10 bases between them. Here the CDR3 DNA reads TGTGCCAGCAGTTTTCTACGCCACGAGCAGTTCTTC. Residues: CASSFLRHEQFF.

This clone was counted at least ten times. The chain recombines TRBV29-1 with TRBJ2-7; D is unclear. The CDR3 runs to 11 residues. V was shortened by 6 bases and J by 3 bases, with 9 bases between the two germline ends. Germline V lookup: CDR1 SQVTM, CDR2 ANQGSEA. CDR3 residues: CSVGDNYEQYF. In nucleotides, the CDR3 is TGCAGCGTCGGCGACAACTACGAGCAGTACTTC.

This clone was seen a few times. This sequence joins TRBV18 and TRBJ1-4; D gene unclear. This CDR3 contains 14 residues. Germline CDR1 is KGHSH and CDR2 is LQKENI. The V gene lost 5 bases and the J gene lost 8 bases, with 15 bases spanning the gap. CDR3: CASSSTLFGEKLFF. The CDR3 DNA follows: TGTGCCAGCTCATCGACCCTATTCGGGGAAAAACTGTTTTTT.

J is TRBJ2-7 and V is TRBV28, with TRBD2 matching 9 bases. CDR3 length equals 14 residues. CDR1 is MDHEN, CDR2 SYDVKM, per germline. The V segment lost 3 bases and the J segment 4 bases; nucleotides outside the gene matches: 4. In nucleotides, the CDR3 is TGTGCCAGCAGTTTCGGCGGGAGGGCGTACGAGCAGTACTTC. Translation gives CASSFGGRAYEQYF.

J is TRBJ1-2 and V is TRBV28; possibly TRBD1 for D (5 bases). CDR1 is MDHEN and CDR2 is SYDVKM in the germline V gene. Deletions cut 8 bases from V and 5 bases from J, with 12 bases between. This CDR3 spans 12 amino acids. The CDR3 reads CASDGGIYGYTF. In DNA form, the CDR3 reads TGTGCCAGCGACGGGGGAATATATGGCTACACCTTC.

The chain couples TRBV7-9 to TRBJ1-2; TRBD1 aligns across 9 bases. V lost 2 bases to trimming and J lost 6 bases; unmatched junction nucleotides: 4. The germline gives CDR1 SEHNR, CDR2 FQNEAQ (reference sequence). The CDR3 totals 14 residues. DNA of the CDR3: TGTGCCAGCAGCTTACTTGGACAGGGGCATGGCTACACCTTC. Translating gives CASSLLGQGHGYTF.

This clone has only a few counts. Different DNA sequences within this sample yield the same CDR3. The V gene is TRBV7-9, the J gene TRBJ2-5, with 8 positions matching TRBD2. V lost 3 bases and J lost 4; bases outside the gene matches: 1. The CDR3 is 13 residues long. Germline loops: CDR1 SEHNR, CDR2 FQNEAQ (reference sequence). The CDR3 spells CASSFGGGETQYF. The DNA of the CDR3 is TGTGCCAGCAGCTTCGGGGGGGGAGAGACCCAGTACTTC.

This clone was seen a handful of times. The rearrangement links TRBV18 to TRBJ1-1; D is ambiguous. Trimming removed 2 bases from V and 0 bases from J, with 4 bases in between. Germline values: CDR1 KGHSH, CDR2 LQKENI. The CDR3 extends over 13 amino acids. CDR3 coding DNA: TGTGCCAGCTCACCAGGCCTGAACACTGAAGCTTTCTTT. Translating gives CASSPGLNTEAFF.

This clone was seen a few times. The V gene is TRBV30, the J gene TRBJ2-5; D unclear. This CDR3 has 12 amino acids. Germline CDR1 reads GTSNPN; CDR2 reads SVGIG (reference sequence). The ends were cut back, 4 bases at V and 4 bases at J, with 10 bases in the middle. DNA for the CDR3: TGTGCCTGGAAAGAAGCATCAGAGACCCAGTACTTC. This translates into CAWKEASETQYF.

This rearrangement joins TRBV30 to TRBJ1-1, with a possible D match to TRBD1 (5 bases). In germline, CDR1 is GTSNPN, CDR2 SVGIG (reference sequence). Trimming stripped 0 bases from V and 4 bases from J, with 9 bases between. This CDR3 is built from 13 residues. In nucleotides, the CDR3 is TGTGCCTGGAGTGTACAGGAGTCCACTGAAGCTTTCTTT. Its protein is CAWSVQESTEAFF.

The V call is TRBV9, the J call TRBJ2-7; 10 bases are a match to TRBD1. The CDR3 is 16 amino acids. Trimming removed 4 bases from V and 5 bases from J; junction bases left unmatched: 12. From germline, CDR1 is SGDLS and CDR2 YYNGEE. The CDR3 is CASSKGSGTGVNEQYF. Here the CDR3 DNA reads TGTGCCAGCAGCAAAGGTTCCGGGACAGGGGTGAACGAGCAGTACTTC.

This clone was counted between two and nine times. The chain links TRBV19 to TRBJ1-2; D is undetermined. Trimming took 2 bases from V and 3 from J, leaving 7 bases between them. CDR1 and CDR2 (germline): LNHDA, SQIVND (reference sequence). The CDR3 consists of 13 residues. CDR3 residues: CASSIQAHYGYTF. CDR3 nucleotides: TGTGCCAGTAGTATACAGGCCCACTATGGCTACACCTTC.

This clone has only a few counts. This chain uses TRBV29-1 with TRBJ2-5; 9 positions agree with TRBD1. The CDR3 consists of 14 residues. Germline values: CDR1 SQVTM, CDR2 ANQGSEA. V shed 1 base, J shed 4 bases, and the junction held 4 bases outside the gene matches. As DNA, the CDR3 is TGCAGCGTTGAAGGGGACAGGGAGGGAGAGACCCAGTACTTC. Residues: CSVEGDREGETQYF.